This paragraph reports one T cell receptor beta chain. Its antigen is unknown. V was clipped by 5 bases and J by 6 bases, with 16 bases between them. CDR1 is SGHTA, CDR2 FQGTGA, per germline. The length of the CDR3 is 14 residues. These data come from a study of vaccination effects on CD4 cells after COVID-19. Looking at the study overall: Wells of 1.5 million to 2 million PBMC each were grown with 10 IU/ml IL-2 and approximately 9.5 ug/ml peptides.

Study findings and constraints: Marked contraction was observed in infection-induced and vaccine-induced clones late after vaccination.

Profiled with immunoSEQ multiplex PCR; TCRdb holds only in-frame clones, not every one. The sample holds tens of thousands of clones, around 67% seen once. When less than 12 days of culture had elapsed, CD4+ T cells were isolated. Vaccine recipients had no previous SARS-CoV-2 infection; their nucleocapsid antibodies were negative. Replacing half the medium with IL-2 medium was done on days 3 and 7. The specimen was CD4+ T cells from PBMCs cultured without peptide, collected before COVID-19 vaccination. The sequence derives from a human donor who received a COVID-19 vaccine. This chain connects TRBV7-3 to TRBJ1-2, with a possible D match to TRBD1 (5 bases). DNA of the CDR3: TGTGCCAGCAGCAAATCGGCGGCGGGGGATGGCTACACCTTC. Its translation: CASSKSAAGDGYTF.